These 13 T cell receptor beta chains came from one sample sequenced in a study of beta chain features in type 1 diabetes (dated by TCRdb to 2017 to 2018). The protocol used for the library was the immunoSEQ multiplex PCR assay. The entire amount of isolated RNA was reverse transcribed using the High Capacity cDNA Reverse Transcription Kit, so the sequenced TCRB transcripts were expressed ones. TCRdb re-hosts the immuneACCESS table, in-frame sequences only. Its copies lack some clones; in the studies checked, an unresolved V gene accounts for under half of them, and the cause for the rest is not known. This sample comprises 680,000 or so clones, around a sixth of them detected only once. The top ten clones comprise around 0.1% of the sample. Sequences were obtained from naive CD4+ T cells from blood. The cell subset or site label here, explained by the study, means: true naive CD4+ T cells. The origin of the receptors is a man aged 18 to 35 in good health.

J is TRBJ2-2 and V is TRBV7-7, with D possibly matching TRBD2 (5 bases). The CDR3 loop spans 14 amino acids. Germline-derived CDR1 and CDR2 are SSHAT and FNYEAQ (reference sequence). Trimming removed 2 bases from V and 5 bases from J, with 9 bases in between. The CDR3 spells CASSLRGYTGELFF. The CDR3 DNA reads as TGTGCCAGCAGCTTACGGGGATATACCGGGGAGCTGTTTTTT.

The CDR3, as DNA: TGTGCCAGCAGCTTGGAGGCAGGTTTAGGCTACACCTTC. It is translated as CASSLEAGLGYTF. The chain has TRBV5-4 and TRBJ1-2; D uncertain. This CDR3 comprises 13 residues. Trimming took off 0 bases at V and 8 bases at J, with 11 bases between the two ends. Germline values: CDR1 SGHNT, CDR2 YYREEE (reference sequence).

This clone was observed a handful of times. The chain recombines TRBV11-1 with TRBJ2-6; 8 positions match TRBD1. This CDR3 is built from 16 residues. With V trimmed by 5 bases and J by 0 bases, 3 bases remained unmatched. CDR1 SGHAT and CDR2 FQDESV come from the germline V gene (reference sequence). In DNA, the CDR3 is TGTGCCAGCAGCCCGGGACAGGTCTCTGGGGCCAACGTCCTGACTTTC. Protein sequence: CASSPGQVSGANVLTF.

The DNA for the CDR3 is TGTGCCATCAGTCGTAGTGGCGAGCAGTACTTC. This encodes CAISRSGEQYF. This chain joins TRBV10-3 and TRBJ2-7; no clear D. Germline values: CDR1 ENHRY, CDR2 SYGVKD. V lost 5 bases to trimming and J lost 6 bases, with 8 bases between them. The CDR3 loop spans 11 amino acids.

This clone came up a few times. This sequence joins TRBV5-1 and TRBJ2-1; TRBD2 matches at 10 bases. This CDR3 is 15 amino acids long. After removal of 6 bases from V and 4 bases from J, the junction contained 7 bases not matched to a gene. CDR1 and CDR2 from the germline V gene are SGHRS and YFSETQ. CDR3 in amino acids: CASNNRTSGYNEQFF. The DNA for the CDR3 is TGCGCCAGCAATAATCGGACTAGCGGATACAATGAGCAGTTCTTC.

The genes are TRBV2 and TRBJ1-1, with TRBD1 as a possible D gene (5 bases). CDR1 is SNHLY, CDR2 FYNNEI, per germline. The CDR3 is 13 amino acids. With 8 bases removed from V and 3 bases from J, the gap between germline ends came to 13 bases. This chain's CDR3 is CASSLGGDTEAFF. In nucleotides, the CDR3 is TGTGCCAGCTCACTTGGGGGGGACACTGAAGCTTTCTTT.

This clone was recorded a few times. This specimen includes other DNA sequences encoding the same CDR3. The rearrangement links TRBV9 to TRBJ1-1; possibly TRBD1 for D (5 bases). Deletions cut 2 bases from V and 2 bases from J, with 10 bases between. Germline assignment: CDR1 SGDLS and CDR2 YYNGEE. The CDR3 contains 14 residues. For the CDR3, the DNA is TGTGCCAGCAGCGTTGGGGGGGTTAACACTGAAGCTTTCTTT. Amino acids: CASSVGGVNTEAFF.

The chain is built from TRBV4-1 and TRBJ1-3; 9 positions match TRBD1. CDR1 is MGHRA and CDR2 is YSYEKL in the germline V gene. V trimming: 1 base; J trimming: 2 bases; junction bases outside the gene matches: 3. This CDR3 region has 16 residues. The CDR3 nucleotides read TGCGCCAGCAGCCAAGCACGGACAGGGGCTGGAAACACCATATATTTT. It encodes CASSQARTGAGNTIYF.

The chain joins TRBV5-5 to TRBJ2-5, with D tentatively TRBD2 (5 bases). This CDR3 spans 14 amino acids. Germline V CDR1 and CDR2: SGHKS, YYEKEE (reference sequence). V lost 3 bases and J 5 bases, leaving 14 bases between the germline ends. For the CDR3, the DNA is TGTGCCAGCAGCTGGACTCTCACTTGGGAGACCCAGTACTTC. This sequence encodes CASSWTLTWETQYF.

This clone was seen more than once but under ten times. The CDR3 spells CASSPDRVRNEQFF. In DNA, the CDR3 is TGTGCCAGCAGCCCGGACAGGGTACGGAATGAGCAGTTCTTC. This chain joins TRBV7-2 and TRBJ2-1, with 8 bases fitting TRBD1. Germline V gene sequence: CDR1 SGHTA, CDR2 FQGNSA. The CDR3 has 14 amino acids. Losses at the gene ends were 5 bases for V and 7 bases for J; bases not matched to a gene: 7. The full variable domain, its missing parts supplied by reference TRBV7-2 and TRBJ2-1, is GAGVSQSPSNKVTEKGKDVELRCDPISGHTALYWYRQSLGQGLEFLIYFQGNSAPDKSGLPSDRFSAERTGGSVSTLTIQRTQQEDSAVYLCASSPDRVRNEQFFGPGTRLTVL.

The V gene is TRBV15, the J gene TRBJ2-7; 7 bases fit TRBD1. After removal of 1 base from V and 5 bases from J, the junction contained 5 bases not matched to a gene. In germline, CDR1 is LNHNV, CDR2 YYDKDF (reference sequence). This CDR3 is built from 14 residues. For the CDR3, the DNA is TGTGCCACCAGCAGAGTACGACAGGGCCACGAGCAGTACTTC. Amino acids: CATSRVRQGHEQYF.

CDR3 residues: CASRVAGVSEQYF. The CDR3, as DNA: TGTGCCAGCAGGGTAGCGGGAGTTTCTGAGCAGTACTTC. V usage is TRBV2 and J usage is TRBJ2-7; 9 positions match TRBD2. The V gene's germline CDR1 is SNHLY and CDR2 FYNNEI. There are 13 residues in the CDR3. V dropped 6 bases and J dropped 7; count of bases not matched to a gene: 7.

There are a few counts of this clone. This sequence joins TRBV2 and TRBJ2-3; no definite D call. CDR1 is SNHLY and CDR2 is FYNNEI in the germline V gene. The CDR3 is 13 amino acids. The V end was cut by 4 bases, the J end by 5 bases, with 10 bases between. The CDR3 DNA reads TGTGCCAGCAGTGCGAATCTAGGAGATACGCAGTATTTT. Residues: CASSANLGDTQYF.